This passage covers 30 T cell receptor beta chains from one sample sequenced in a study of T cells in localized non-small cell lung cancer. Generated by immunoSEQ multiplex PCR, the TCRdb table keeps only in-frame clones and is missing some. The table records fewer than 1,500 clones, more than 20% of them present only once. Sequencing used lung tumor tissue, obtained before any cancer treatment. The source of these receptors is a male donor aged 60 or over with stage II lung adenocarcinoma.

The table lists this clone with a few counts. This chain connects TRBV11-3 to TRBJ2-7; 10 bases map to TRBD2. This CDR3 has 17 residues. Per germline, CDR1 SGHNT and CDR2 YENEEA. Trimming cost V 6 bases and J 0 bases; bases outside gene matches: 11. The CDR3 reads CASRRTSGGLSSYEQYF. CDR3 DNA sequence: TGTGCCAGCAGACGGACTAGCGGCGGGTTAAGCTCCTACGAGCAGTACTTC.

V and J are TRBV30 and TRBJ1-4; 7 nucleotides agree with TRBD1. The ends lost 3 bases at V and 8 bases at J; junction bases unmatched: 9. This CDR3 is built from 14 residues. Germline V CDR1 and CDR2: GTSNPN, SVGIG (reference sequence). The CDR3 protein is CAWSEAQGEEKLFF. The CDR3 coding sequence is TGTGCCTGGAGCGAGGCCCAGGGGGAAGAAAAACTGTTTTTT.

V usage is TRBV18 and J usage is TRBJ2-1, with TRBD2 matching 9 bases. This CDR3 spans 15 amino acids. Germline lookup yields CDR1 KGHSH and CDR2 LQKENI. V lost 3 bases and J lost 9; bases outside the gene matches: 9. The chain's CDR3 is CASSPGLATISEQFF. The CDR3 bases are TGTGCCAGCTCACCGGGACTAGCAACTATCAGTGAGCAGTTCTTC. Using reference TRBV18 and TRBJ2-1 for the parts outside the CDR3, the full variable domain is NAGVMQNPRHLVRRRGQEARLRCSPMKGHSHVYWYRQLPEEGLKFMVYLQKENIIDESGMPKERFSAEFPKEGPSILRIQQVVRGDSAAYFCASSPGLATISEQFFGPGTRLTVL.

By proportion, this clone is large. The chain joins TRBV4-1 to TRBJ1-4, with D hard to call. Deletions cut 3 bases from V and 0 bases from J, with 8 bases between. CDR1 MGHRA and CDR2 YSYEKL come from the germline V gene. CDR3 size: 15 residues. The CDR3 DNA reads TGCGCCAGCAGCCACTTAAGCTCAACTAATGAAAAACTGTTTTTT. It translates to CASSHLSSTNEKLFF.

This chain uses TRBV28 with TRBJ1-5; D may be TRBD1 (5 bases). The CDR3 covers 14 residues. Germline assignment: CDR1 MDHEN and CDR2 SYDVKM. V shed 7 bases and J shed 7 bases, with 17 bases lying between them. The CDR3 protein is CASKTGWGVQPQHF. The CDR3 coding sequence is TGTGCCAGCAAGACGGGGTGGGGGGTGCAGCCCCAGCATTTT.

This clone was found a few times. This sequence joins TRBV30 and TRBJ1-1, with D uncertain. Between the trimmed V and J ends, which lost 4 bases and 4 bases, there was a span of 13 bases. The length of the CDR3 is 13 residues. Germline assignment: CDR1 GTSNPN and CDR2 SVGIG (reference sequence). CDR3 bases: TGTGCCTGGACTAGAGGGATGGTCACTGAAGCTTTCTTT. Protein: CAWTRGMVTEAFF.

The V gene is TRBV18, the J gene TRBJ1-2; no reliable D call. The V end was cut by 0 bases, the J end by 2 bases, with 7 bases between. Germline V CDR1 and CDR2: KGHSH, LQKENI. The CDR3 extends over 14 amino acids. The CDR3 nucleotides read TGTGCCAGCTCACCACCTTTCGAGAACTATGGCTACACCTTC. Translation gives CASSPPFENYGYTF. Based on the CDR3 plus reference TRBV18 and TRBJ1-2, the full variable domain is NAGVMQNPRHLVRRRGQEARLRCSPMKGHSHVYWYRQLPEEGLKFMVYLQKENIIDESGMPKERFSAEFPKEGPSILRIQQVVRGDSAAYFCASSPPFENYGYTFGSGTRLTVV.

This clone appeared a few times. The rearrangement joins TRBV9 to TRBJ1-3; D not certain. V was cut by 0 bases and J by 6 bases, with 13 bases left in between. This CDR3 is 15 amino acids long. Germline CDR1 SGDLS, CDR2 YYNGEE. The CDR3 loop is CASSVEPYGPNTIYF. DNA of the CDR3: TGTGCCAGCAGCGTAGAACCCTACGGCCCAAACACCATATATTTT.

This clone has a handful of counts. J is TRBJ1-3 and V is TRBV9; the D is unclear. The ends were cut back, 0 bases at V and 0 bases at J, with 10 bases in the middle. This CDR3 region has 16 residues. From germline, CDR1 is SGDLS and CDR2 YYNGEE. The CDR3 loop is CASSVGSLGSGNTIYF. The DNA of the CDR3 is TGTGCCAGCAGCGTAGGGTCTCTGGGCTCTGGAAACACCATATATTTT.

DNA of the CDR3: TGCGCCAGCAGCCTAACGAGGGATCAGCCCCAGCATTTT. This encodes CASSLTRDQPQHF. J is TRBJ1-5 and V is TRBV1. TRBV1 is annotated as a pseudogene. This CDR3 spans 13 amino acids.

Written as DNA, the CDR3 is TGTGCCAGCAGCTTGGGGGGCTCTGGGGCCAACGTCCTGACTTTC. It is translated as CASSLGGSGANVLTF. This chain joins TRBV6-8 and TRBJ2-6; perhaps TRBD2 as D (6 bases). The CDR3 covers 15 residues. Trimming removed 6 bases at V and 0 bases at J, with 9 bases between. Germline V gene lookup returns CDR1 MNHGY and CDR2 SAAAGT.

The chain couples TRBV29-1 to TRBJ1-5, with D maybe TRBD1 (6 bases). The CDR3 consists of 13 residues. Germline V lookup: CDR1 SQVTM, CDR2 ANQGSEA. Trimming took 7 bases from V and 7 from J, leaving 17 bases between them. CDR3 bases: TGCAGCGGCCAACAGGGACCAGGCCAGCCCCAGCATTTT. This codes for CSGQQGPGQPQHF. The variable domain in full, completed from reference TRBV29-1 and TRBJ1-5, reads SAVISQKPSRDICQRGTSLTIQCQVDSQVTMMFWYRQQPGQSLTLIATANQGSEATYESGFVIDKFPISRPNLTFSTLTVSNMSPEDSSIYLCSGQQGPGQPQHFGDGTRLSIL.

The chain has TRBV28 and TRBJ2-1; 9 bases are shared with TRBD2. From germline, CDR1 is MDHEN and CDR2 SYDVKM. V trimming: 9 bases; J trimming: 12 bases; junction bases outside the gene matches: 9. The CDR3 covers 12 residues. The CDR3 is CASTGTSYRQFF. CDR3 bases: TGTGCCAGTACCGGGACTAGCTATAGGCAGTTCTTC.

The chain uses TRBV6-8 and TRBJ2-3, with TRBD2 matching over 7 bases. The CDR3 sequence is 13 residues long. The germline gives CDR1 MNHGY, CDR2 SAAAGT. With V trimmed by 11 bases and J by 0 bases, 5 bases remained unmatched. CDR3 in amino acids: CAQAAGSTDTQYF. The CDR3 coding sequence is TGTGCCCAAGCAGCGGGGAGCACAGATACGCAGTATTTT.

The chain employs TRBV28 and TRBJ1-5; D is unclear. The CDR3 spans 14 residues. Germline-derived CDR1 and CDR2 are MDHEN and SYDVKM. The V end lost 10 bases, the J end lost 0 bases, and 13 bases lay between the germline ends. The CDR3 DNA reads as TGTGCCACTACGGGAGACGCTAGCAATCAGCCCCAGCATTTT. Its translation: CATTGDASNQPQHF.

This clone is medium-sized in the sample. This sequence joins TRBV11-3 and TRBJ2-3; possibly TRBD2 for D (6 bases). Trimming removed 3 bases from V and 0 bases from J, with 13 bases in between. The CDR3 totals 16 residues. The V gene's germline CDR1 is SGHNT and CDR2 YENEEA. DNA of the CDR3: TGTGCCAGCAGCTTGGAGGGACTGGTTAGCACAGATACGCAGTATTTT. It is translated as CASSLEGLVSTDTQYF.

In this sample, this clone is medium-sized. The chain combines TRBV9 with TRBJ2-2; unclear D gene. Trimming took 3 bases from V and 7 from J, leaving 13 bases between them. Germline values: CDR1 SGDLS, CDR2 YYNGEE. This CDR3 contains 14 residues. The DNA of the CDR3 is TGTGCCAGCAGCGCGGTCCACTGGGACGGGGAGCTGTTTTTT. It specifies CASSAVHWDGELFF.

Relative to its sample, this clone is medium-sized. The chain employs TRBV11-3 and TRBJ2-5; D may match TRBD1 or TRBD2 (5 bases each). V lost 4 bases, J lost 1 base, and 10 bases lay in between. The germline V gene has CDR1 SGHNT and CDR2 YENEEA. The CDR3 has 14 amino acids. The CDR3 region has the DNA TGTGCCAGCAGCTCTACCGGGACCCAAGAGACCCAGTACTTC. Translated, it gives CASSSTGTQETQYF.

Only a few counts were recorded for this clone. The chain joins TRBV11-3 to TRBJ1-5; 7 positions match TRBD1. The CDR3 totals 14 residues. With V trimmed by 5 bases and J by 5 bases, 6 bases remained unmatched. Germline CDR1 and CDR2: SGHNT and YENEEA. CDR3 bases: TGTGCCAGCAGCCAGGGGGGGTTTTATCAGCCCCAGCATTTT. Residues: CASSQGGFYQPQHF. The variable domain in full, with the rest retrieved from reference TRBV11-3 and TRBJ1-5, is EAGVVQSPRYKIIEKKQPVAFWCNPISGHNTLYWYLQNLGQGPELLIRYENEEAVDDSQLPKDRFSAERLKGVDSTLKIQPAELGDSAVYLCASSQGGFYQPQHFGDGTRLSIL.

This chain joins TRBV18 and TRBJ2-7; no firm D call. The CDR3 loop spans 16 amino acids. The V gene lost 3 bases and the J gene lost 0 bases, with 15 bases spanning the gap. Germline V lookup: CDR1 KGHSH, CDR2 LQKENI. The CDR3 sequence: CASSPLPAESSYEQYF. The CDR3 DNA reads as TGTGCCAGCTCACCGCTCCCCGCGGAGAGCTCCTACGAGCAGTACTTC.

J is TRBJ1-5 and V is TRBV6-8; possible D gene TRBD1, 5 bases. The germline V and J ends were trimmed by 6 bases and 1 base, with 10 bases remaining between them. Germline CDR1 MNHGY, CDR2 SAAAGT. CDR3 length: 14 amino acids. CDR3 loop: CASREGSSNQPQHF. CDR3 nucleotides: TGTGCCAGCAGAGAGGGGAGCAGCAATCAGCCCCAGCATTTT.

This clone was counted a few times. V and J are TRBV19 and TRBJ1-1; a possible D gene is TRBD1 (6 bases). Germline V gene sequence: CDR1 LNHDA, CDR2 SQIVND (reference sequence). The CDR3 is made up of 14 amino acids. V dropped 7 bases and J dropped 4 bases, with 16 bases sitting between them. CDR3 sequence reads: CASITGIGGTEAFF. DNA for the CDR3: TGTGCCAGTATTACAGGGATTGGAGGCACTGAAGCTTTCTTT.

The CDR3 here is CASRLAGAANEQYF. In DNA, the CDR3 is TGTGCCAGTAGGCTAGCGGGAGCGGCCAACGAGCAGTACTTC. The chain couples TRBV19 to TRBJ2-7, with TRBD2 matching 10 bases. This CDR3 region has 14 residues. Germline-derived CDR1 and CDR2 are LNHDA and SQIVND (reference sequence). J was trimmed by 5 bases and V by 6 bases; bases with no gene match: 7.

The rearrangement joins TRBV9 to TRBJ1-2, with a tentative D call TRBD1 (5 bases). In germline, CDR1 is SGDLS, CDR2 YYNGEE. This CDR3 contains 13 residues. V lost 5 bases and J lost 3, with 11 bases in between. The CDR3 reads CASRGRMDYGYTF. CDR3 sequence (DNA): TGTGCCAGCAGGGGGCGCATGGACTATGGCTACACCTTC. Full variable domain (remainder filled in from reference TRBV9 and TRBJ1-2): DSGVTQTPKHLITATGQRVTLRCSPRSGDLSVYWYQQSLDQGLQFLIQYYNGEERAKGNILERFSAQQFPDLHSELNLSSLELGDSALYFCASRGRMDYGYTFGSGTRLTVV.

CDR3 sequence reads: CASSQNRGTGEQYF. For the CDR3, the DNA is TGTGCCAGCAGCCAAAACAGGGGAACGGGCGAGCAGTACTTC. The genes are TRBV7-6 and TRBJ2-7; TRBD1 aligns across 7 bases. CDR1 and CDR2 from the germline V gene are SGHVS and FNYEAQ. V dropped 5 bases and J dropped 6; count of bases not matched to a gene: 10. This CDR3 spans 14 amino acids.

V is TRBV18 and J is TRBJ2-1; 11 bases align to TRBD2. Germline loops: CDR1 KGHSH, CDR2 LQKENI. V shed 6 bases, J shed 5 bases, and the junction held 6 bases outside the gene matches. The CDR3 contains 15 residues. The CDR3 DNA follows: TGTGCCAGCTCCAATAGCGGGGGGGAACACAATGAGCAGTTCTTC. The encoded protein is CASSNSGGEHNEQFF.

This clone was detected only a few times. The J gene is TRBJ2-7, the V gene TRBV9, with D possibly TRBD1 on 5 matching bases. CDR1 is SGDLS, CDR2 YYNGEE, per germline. V was shortened by 4 bases and J by 5 bases, with 19 bases between the two germline ends. The CDR3 runs 15 residues. The CDR3 here is CASSPFGQGSDEQYF. In DNA, the CDR3 is TGTGCCAGCAGCCCTTTTGGTCAGGGATCAGACGAGCAGTACTTC.

The V and J genes are TRBV19 and TRBJ1-1; 9 bases map to TRBD1. Germline V gives CDR1 LNHDA, CDR2 SQIVND (reference sequence). This CDR3 is built from 14 residues. Unmatched junction bases numbered 6, after V lost 4 bases and J lost 6 bases. CDR3 coding DNA: TGTGCCAGTAGTAGCACAGGGGGCAGTGCTGAAGCTTTCTTT. Residues: CASSSTGGSAEAFF.

This sequence joins TRBV2 and TRBJ1-5; maybe TRBD1 (6 bases). Germline V gene sequence: CDR1 SNHLY, CDR2 FYNNEI. The CDR3 contains 14 residues. V was cut by 6 bases and J by 4 bases, with 13 bases left in between. CDR3 bases: TGTGCCAGCAGCGACAGGTTCGAAAATCAGCCCCAGCATTTT. It encodes CASSDRFENQPQHF.

The rearrangement uses TRBV6-8 and TRBJ2-7; 7 nucleotides agree with TRBD2. J gave up 5 bases and V 4 bases, and 11 bases lay outside the gene matches. The CDR3 contains 15 residues. Per the germline V gene, CDR1 is MNHGY and CDR2 is SAAAGT. In nucleotides, the CDR3 is TGTGCCAGCAGTTCTCCGGGTGCGGGAGAGAACGAGCAGTACTTC. Translating gives CASSSPGAGENEQYF.